This T cell receptor (beta chain) originates from a study of OX40 agonist ivuxolimab in advanced cancers. The CDR3 covers 12 residues. Trimming pared 3 bases from V and 7 bases from J, leaving 9 bases between. The germline V gene encodes CDR1 MRHNA and CDR2 SNTAGT. Data came from immunoSEQ multiplex PCR; TCRdb stores just in-frame clones and leaves some out. The sample records 50,000 to 70,000 clones, 85% being singletons. Points on this clone: Its antigen is still unknown.

General study points: The specificity for antigen of the expanded peripheral T cells was not determined.

The sample in question was CD4+ or CD8+ T cells sorted from blood, obtained in a trial of the OX40 agonist ivuxolimab. The V gene is TRBV6-4, the J gene TRBJ1-2, with D possibly being TRBD1 (6 bases). The TCR was taken from an adult with an advanced solid tumor such as melanoma, head and neck, liver or kidney cancer. The CDR3 nucleotides read TGTGCCAGCAGTGAGGGGGCGGGTGGCTACACCTTC. Its protein is CASSEGAGGYTF.